Reported below is one T cell receptor (beta chain). Amplification used 60 Vbeta primers and 13 Jbeta primers. Only in-frame clones appear in the TCRdb table, and some are missing; sequencing was by immunoSEQ multiplex PCR. The sample lists over 15,000 clones; 70% to 85% were seen once. The CDR3 runs 16 residues. Trimming removed 0 bases at V and 0 bases at J, with 9 bases between. Germline CDR1 and CDR2: LGHNA and YNFKEQ. The sample belongs to a study of cytomegalovirus exposure and HLA in healthy donors. The sequencing sample was made of PBMCs. The sequence was collected from a human donor in good health. The J gene is TRBJ2-4, the V gene TRBV4-2, with D unclear. The CDR3 region has the DNA TGTGCCAGCAGCCAAGAGAGTCGCCTAGCCAAAAACATTCAGTACTTC. Amino acid sequence: CASSQESRLAKNIQYF.